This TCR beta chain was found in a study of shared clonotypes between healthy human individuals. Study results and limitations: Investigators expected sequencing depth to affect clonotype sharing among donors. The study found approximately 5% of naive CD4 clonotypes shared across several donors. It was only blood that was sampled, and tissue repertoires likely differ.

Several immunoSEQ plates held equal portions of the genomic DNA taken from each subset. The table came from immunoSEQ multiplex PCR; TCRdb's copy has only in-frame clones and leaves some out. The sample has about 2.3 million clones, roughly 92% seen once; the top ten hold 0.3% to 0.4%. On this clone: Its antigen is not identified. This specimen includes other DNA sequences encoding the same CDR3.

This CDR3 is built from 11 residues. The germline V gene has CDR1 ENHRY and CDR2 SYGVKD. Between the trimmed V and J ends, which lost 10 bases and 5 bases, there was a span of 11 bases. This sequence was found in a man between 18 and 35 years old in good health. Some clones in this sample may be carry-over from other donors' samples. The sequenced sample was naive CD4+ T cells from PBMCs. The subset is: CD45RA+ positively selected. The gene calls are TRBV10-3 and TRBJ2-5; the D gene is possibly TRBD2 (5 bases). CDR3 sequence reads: CATSGGETQYF. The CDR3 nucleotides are TGTGCCACCTCGGGCGGGGAGACCCAGTACTTC.